This record covers a single T cell receptor (beta chain). The antigen is unknown. The V and J ends lost 0 bases and 1 base, in that order; junction bases with no gene match: 6. Germline V gives CDR1 SNHLY, CDR2 FYNNEI. The CDR3 runs 17 residues. As for time point: 266 days after commencement of treatment, after nivolumab therapy. The treatment was: AdE1-LMPpoly-expanded autologous EBV-specific T-cell therapy followed by anti-PD-1 nivolumab. This sample was taken from a study of EBV T-cell therapy then PD-1 blockade in nasopharyngeal carcinoma. Here immunoSEQ multiplex PCR was the method, and the copy in TCRdb shows in-frame clones only, minus some. The table lists roughly 20,000 clones, about 86% of them singletons, with under 35% in the top ten.

The receptor was isolated from a man aged 40-49 years with nasopharyngeal carcinoma. Material: CD8+ T cells from blood, obtained at roughly day 290 from a patient whose treatment included autologous EBV-specific T cells and nivolumab. This sequence joins TRBV2 and TRBJ1-5, with 7 bases aligning to TRBD1. CDR3 sequence reads: CASSEALPGGSNQPQHF. DNA of the CDR3: TGTGCCAGCAGTGAAGCGCTTCCAGGGGGGAGCAATCAGCCCCAGCATTTT.